What follows are 11 T cell receptor beta chains derived from one specimen sequenced in a study of early T cells in non-severe SARS-CoV-2 infection. TCRdb recomputed calls from the 5' RACE reads with MiXCR, one row per CDR3 protein. The sample has some 71,000 distinct CDR3 sequences; approximately 10% are singletons. The input for sequencing was whole blood, taken at baseline. Every receptor here comes from an adult who was a healthcare worker with PCR-confirmed SARS-CoV-2 infection or an uninfected control (not recorded which).

The chain joins TRBV10-2 to TRBJ2-1; D possibly matches TRBD1 or TRBD2 (5 bases each). The CDR3 extends over 14 amino acids. CDR1 and CDR2 from the germline V gene are WSHSY and SAAADI. The germline V and J ends were trimmed by 2 bases and 9 bases, with 14 bases remaining between them. The CDR3 spells CASSELRWGREQFF. The CDR3 DNA reads as TGCGCCAGCAGTGAGCTCCGTTGGGGACGTGAGCAGTTCTTC.

This clonotype was found a few times. The chain carries TRBV6-5 and TRBJ2-7, with 8 nucleotides matching TRBD1. Germline CDR1 and CDR2: MNHEY and SVGAGI. The V segment lost 1 base and the J segment 3 bases; nucleotides outside the gene matches: 5. The CDR3 is 15 residues long. Written as DNA, the CDR3 is TGTGCCAGCAGTTACTTTCCAGGGGGCAGCTACGAGCAGTACTTC. Protein sequence: CASSYFPGGSYEQYF.

The CDR3 sequence: CASSQGGTQYF. CDR3 in DNA: TGTGCCAGCAGCCAAGGCGGGACCCAGTACTTC. The rearrangement uses TRBV14 and TRBJ2-5; no reliable D call. The V and J ends lost 1 base and 7 bases respectively, with 4 bases between them. The CDR3 is 11 residues long. The V gene's germline CDR1 is SGHDN and CDR2 FVKESK.

CDR3 DNA: TGCAGCGTGGCGGGGAAACGTTATGATACGCAGTATTTT. Residues: CSVAGKRYDTQYF. The J gene is TRBJ2-3, the V gene TRBV29-1, with D perhaps matching TRBD2 (6 bases). Germline assignment: CDR1 SQVTM and CDR2 ANQGSEA. V shed 6 bases and J shed 6 bases, with 16 bases lying between them. The CDR3 runs 13 residues.

This clonotype was picked up a small number of times. This chain links TRBV19 with TRBJ2-1; 7 bases are shared with TRBD2. Per the germline V gene, CDR1 is LNHDA and CDR2 is SQIVND (reference sequence). The trim removed 5 bases at V and 0 bases at J, leaving 7 bases unmatched. The CDR3 covers 16 residues. DNA of the CDR3: TGTGCCAGTAGTCCCTTAGCGGGTAGCTCCTACAATGAGCAGTTCTTC. Its protein product is CASSPLAGSSYNEQFF.

This chain joins TRBV2 and TRBJ2-5; D not resolved. The V end was cut by 2 bases, the J end by 2 bases, with 6 bases between. The CDR3 consists of 13 residues. From germline, CDR1 is SNHLY and CDR2 FYNNEI. The CDR3 DNA follows: TGTGCCAGCAGTGAAATAGAACAAGAGACCCAGTACTTC. The encoded protein is CASSEIEQETQYF.

In its sample, this clonotype was seen a few times. The chain joins TRBV10-3 to TRBJ1-6, with D perhaps TRBD1 (6 bases). V was cut by 2 bases and J by 16 bases, with 18 bases left in between. The germline V gene has CDR1 ENHRY and CDR2 SYGVKD. The CDR3 loop spans 14 amino acids. CDR3 sequence (DNA): TGTGCCATCAGTGAGACGTTGAACAGGGCCCCTCTCCACTTT. Amino acid sequence: CAISETLNRAPLHF.

This clonotype was counted a few times. The chain joins TRBV6-5 to TRBJ1-2; the match to TRBD1 covers 9 bases. CDR3 length: 14 amino acids. The germline V gene has CDR1 MNHEY and CDR2 SVGAGI. V was clipped by 5 bases and J by 7 bases; unmatched bases: 8. The CDR3 here is CASSRQGGSSGYTF. The CDR3 DNA reads as TGTGCCAGCAGTAGACAGGGGGGGTCCTCTGGCTACACCTTC.

V usage is TRBV5-1 and J usage is TRBJ2-7; 8 bases align to TRBD2. Trimming took 3 bases from V and 4 from J; bases not matched to a gene: 6. CDR1 is SGHRS and CDR2 is YFSETQ in the germline V gene. The CDR3 loop spans 14 amino acids. CDR3 sequence reads: CASSSGLVGYEQYF. Written as DNA, the CDR3 is TGCGCCAGCAGCTCGGGACTAGTAGGTTACGAGCAGTACTTC.

This chain connects TRBV20-1 to TRBJ2-6, with 8 bases fitting TRBD1. The CDR3 has 18 amino acids. The J segment lost 3 bases and the V segment lost 6 bases, leaving 16 bases of the junction unmatched. Germline loops: CDR1 DFQATT, CDR2 SNEGSKA (reference sequence). CDR3 region: CSAGRGGQGFIGANVLTF. The CDR3, as DNA: TGCAGTGCCGGGCGGGGAGGACAGGGCTTTATTGGGGCCAACGTCCTGACTTTC.

This clonotype was seen many times. The chain has TRBV7-2 and TRBJ2-2; 9 bases fit TRBD1. CDR3 length equals 16 residues. Trimming at V came to 4 bases and at J to 4 bases, leaving 7 bases not matched to a gene. Germline assignment: CDR1 SGHTA and CDR2 FQGNSA. The CDR3 sequence is CASSSQDRGPTGELFF. CDR3 coding DNA: TGTGCCAGCAGCTCACAGGACAGGGGCCCCACCGGGGAGCTGTTTTTT.